This T cell receptor (beta chain) was obtained from a study of vaccination and CD4 T cells after COVID-19. This CDR3 has 13 residues. Germline V gene sequence: CDR1 KGHDR, CDR2 SFDVKD. V was shortened by 7 bases and J by 3 bases, with 8 bases between the two germline ends. Researchers used the Oncomine TCR Beta short-read assay to sequence DNA from cultured CD4+ T cells. TCRdb reanalysed the PCR reads using MiXCR and keeps one entry per CDR3 protein. The data show over 15,000 distinct CDR3 sequences, around 56% seen once. The treatment here: approximately nine-day PBMC culture with coronavirus spike peptide pools or control peptides (ViraFEST assay). On this clonotype itself: The antigen remains undetermined.

The specimen was CD4+ T cells from blood, cultured in vitro. The chain combines TRBV24-1 with TRBJ2-2, with D unclear. The clonotype originates from a human donor who had recovered from COVID-19. CDR3 in amino acids: CATRAAYTGELFF. The CDR3 bases are TGTGCCACCAGGGCGGCCTACACCGGGGAGCTGTTTTTT.